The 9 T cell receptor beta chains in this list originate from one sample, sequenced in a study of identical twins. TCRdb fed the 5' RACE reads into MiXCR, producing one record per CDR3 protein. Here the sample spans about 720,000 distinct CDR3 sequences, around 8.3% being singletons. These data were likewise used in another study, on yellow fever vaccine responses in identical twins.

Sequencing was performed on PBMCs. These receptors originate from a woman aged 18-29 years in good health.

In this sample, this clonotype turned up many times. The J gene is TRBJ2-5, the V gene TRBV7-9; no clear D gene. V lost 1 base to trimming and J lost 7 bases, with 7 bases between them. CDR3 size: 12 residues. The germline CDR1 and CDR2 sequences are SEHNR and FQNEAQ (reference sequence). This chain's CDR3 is CASSLGDPTQYF. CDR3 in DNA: TGTGCCAGCAGCTTAGGGGATCCGACCCAGTACTTC.

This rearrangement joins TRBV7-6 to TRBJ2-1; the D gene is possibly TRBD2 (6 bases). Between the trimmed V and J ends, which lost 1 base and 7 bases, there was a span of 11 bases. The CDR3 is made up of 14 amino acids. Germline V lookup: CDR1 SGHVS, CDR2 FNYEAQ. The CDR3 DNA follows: TGTGCCAGCAGCTTAGAAGGCGGGGTTAATGAGCAGTTCTTC. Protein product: CASSLEGGVNEQFF. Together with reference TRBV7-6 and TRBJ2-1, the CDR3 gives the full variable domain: GAGVSQSPRYKVTKRGQDVALRCDPISGHVSLYWYRQALGQGPEFLTYFNYEAQQDKSGLPNDRFSAERPEGSISTLTIQRTEQRDSAMYRCASSLEGGVNEQFFGPGTRLTVL.

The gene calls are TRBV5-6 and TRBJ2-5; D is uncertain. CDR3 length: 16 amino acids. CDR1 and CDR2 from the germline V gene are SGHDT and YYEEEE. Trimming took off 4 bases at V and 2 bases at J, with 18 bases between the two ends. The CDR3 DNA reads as TGTGCCAGCAGCCCCAATGCTGGGAATAAGCAAGAGACCCAGTACTTC. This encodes CASSPNAGNKQETQYF.

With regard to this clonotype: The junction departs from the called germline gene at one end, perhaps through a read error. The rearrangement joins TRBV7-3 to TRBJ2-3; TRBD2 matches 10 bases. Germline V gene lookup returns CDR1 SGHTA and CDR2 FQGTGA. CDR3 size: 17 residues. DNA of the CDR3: TGTACCAGCAGTTTACCGACTAGCGGGTATAGCACAGATACGCAGTATTTT. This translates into CTSSLPTSGYSTDTQYF.

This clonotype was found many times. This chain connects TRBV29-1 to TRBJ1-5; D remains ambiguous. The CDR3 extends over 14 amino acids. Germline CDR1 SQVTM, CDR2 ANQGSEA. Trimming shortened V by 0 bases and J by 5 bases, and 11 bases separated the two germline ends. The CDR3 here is CSVEEGSGDQPQHF. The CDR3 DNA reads TGCAGCGTTGAAGAAGGGAGTGGGGATCAGCCCCAGCATTTT.

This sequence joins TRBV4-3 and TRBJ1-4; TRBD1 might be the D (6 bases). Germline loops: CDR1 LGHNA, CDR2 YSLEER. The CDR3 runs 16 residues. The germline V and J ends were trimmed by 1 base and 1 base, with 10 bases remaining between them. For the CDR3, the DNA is TGCGCCAGCAGCCAAGGATGGACAGAAACTAATGAAAAACTGTTTTTT. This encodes CASSQGWTETNEKLFF.

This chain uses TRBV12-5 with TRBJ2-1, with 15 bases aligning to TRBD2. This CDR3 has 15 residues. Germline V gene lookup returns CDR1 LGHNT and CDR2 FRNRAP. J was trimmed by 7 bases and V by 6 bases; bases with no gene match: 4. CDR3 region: CASGTGLAGGNEQFF. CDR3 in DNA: TGTGCTAGTGGGACTGGACTAGCGGGAGGGAATGAGCAGTTCTTC.

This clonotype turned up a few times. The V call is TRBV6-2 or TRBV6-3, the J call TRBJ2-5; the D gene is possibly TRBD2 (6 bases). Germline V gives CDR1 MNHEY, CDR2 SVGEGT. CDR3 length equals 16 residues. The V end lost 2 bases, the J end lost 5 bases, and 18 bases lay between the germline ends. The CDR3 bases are TGTGCCAGCAGTTACCTCGCGTCCGGGGGTTTGGAGACCCAGTACTTC. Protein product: CASSYLASGGLETQYF.

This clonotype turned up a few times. CDR3 coding DNA: TGTGCCAGCAGCTCCCGGGACGTCTCCTACGAGCAGTACTTC. Encoded protein: CASSSRDVSYEQYF. The chain employs TRBV7-9 and TRBJ2-7; D possibly matches TRBD1 or TRBD2 (5 bases each). V was clipped by 4 bases and J by 0 bases, with 10 bases between them. CDR3 length: 14 amino acids. Germline values: CDR1 SEHNR, CDR2 FQNEAQ (reference sequence).